Included here is one T cell receptor beta chain sequence, with context. Trimming stripped 6 bases from V and 0 bases from J, with 11 bases between. Germline CDR1 KGHSH, CDR2 LQKENI. The CDR3 length is 15 residues. TCRdb's copy holds only in-frame clones and misses some; the assay was immunoSEQ multiplex PCR. The data contain about 35,000 clones, approximately 92% of them singletons. This sample was included in a study of chemoradiotherapy in HPV16-positive cancers. The sequence derives from a human donor with HPV-associated anogenital cancer. The rearrangement uses TRBV18 and TRBJ1-4; D not resolved. The sample here was blood, taken from a patient who underwent chemoradiotherapy. CDR3 sequence (DNA): TGTGCCAGCTCCCTTGACGCCGCAACTAATGAAAAACTGTTTTTT. Protein product: CASSLDAATNEKLFF.